The 10 T cell receptor beta chains reported below all come from one sample, sequenced in a study of beta chain features in type 1 diabetes. The study reverse transcribed the entire isolated RNA, so it sequenced expressed TCRB transcripts. Sequencing used immunoSEQ multiplex PCR; TCRdb keeps in-frame clones, though not all of them. The sample holds a few hundred thousand clones; 25% to 35% are singletons and the top ten take around 0.065%. Sequenced: naive CD4+ T cells from blood. The receptors come from a man younger than 35 in good health.

The V call is TRBV5-1, the J call TRBJ2-1, with TRBD2 matching over 12 bases. Germline CDR1 reads SGHRS; CDR2 reads YFSETQ. V was clipped by 4 bases and J by 2 bases; unmatched bases: 4. The CDR3 spans 16 residues. CDR3: CASSLSSGRAYNEQFF. The CDR3 nucleotides are TGCGCCAGCAGCCTTTCTAGCGGGAGGGCCTACAATGAGCAGTTCTTC.

The rearrangement joins TRBV15 to TRBJ2-4, with D perhaps TRBD1 or TRBD2 (6 bases each). The CDR3 is made up of 18 amino acids. Trimming shortened V by 5 bases and J by 0 bases, and 20 bases separated the two germline ends. The germline V gene has CDR1 LNHNV and CDR2 YYDKDF (reference sequence). The CDR3 bases are TGTGCCACCAGCGCCCCTCTAGGGGGGACCATAGCCAAAAACATTCAGTACTTC. This encodes CATSAPLGGTIAKNIQYF.

This clone has only a few counts. The chain has TRBV29-1 and TRBJ2-7; D ambiguous. This CDR3 contains 14 residues. V lost 7 bases, J lost 3 bases, and 19 bases lay in between. Per the germline V gene, CDR1 is SQVTM and CDR2 is ANQGSEA. CDR3 in amino acids: CSASEETRIYEQYF. CDR3 in DNA: TGCAGCGCTTCCGAGGAGACACGTATCTACGAGCAGTACTTC.

This clone was observed a handful of times. The chain has TRBV4-1 and TRBJ1-4; D not resolved. The CDR3 runs to 13 residues. CDR1 and CDR2 from the germline V gene are MGHRA and YSYEKL. Trimming took 1 base from V and 5 from J, leaving 5 bases between them. The CDR3 reads CASSQVLNEKLFF. The CDR3 bases are TGCGCCAGCAGCCAAGTCCTGAATGAAAAACTGTTTTTT.

The V and J genes are TRBV9 and TRBJ2-1; D unresolved. Germline CDR1 and CDR2: SGDLS and YYNGEE. The CDR3 is made up of 16 amino acids. V gave up 0 bases and J gave up 0 bases, with 10 bases separating them. CDR3 residues: CASSVVRSSSYNEQFF. The CDR3 DNA sequence: TGTGCCAGCAGCGTAGTGCGGTCGAGCTCCTACAATGAGCAGTTCTTC.

The chain recombines TRBV29-1 with TRBJ1-3, with a possible D match to TRBD1 (5 bases). V lost 4 bases and J 0 bases, leaving 10 bases between the germline ends. Looked up from germline, CDR1 is SQVTM and CDR2 is ANQGSEA. CDR3 length equals 14 residues. The CDR3 DNA follows: TGCAGCGTTGCGGGACGCAGCTCTGGAAACACCATATATTTT. Its translation is CSVAGRSSGNTIYF.

This clone showed up just a few times. The CDR3 region is CASSLFGTGDPLEQYF. The CDR3 nucleotides read TGTGCCAGCAGCCTCTTCGGGACAGGGGACCCCCTCGAGCAGTACTTC. The chain uses TRBV7-8 and TRBJ2-7, with 10 bases that match TRBD1. Trimming at V came to 5 bases and at J to 6 bases, leaving 13 bases not matched to a gene. From germline, CDR1 is SGHVS and CDR2 FQNEAQ. This CDR3 comprises 16 residues.

This clone has more than one count but fewer than ten. J is TRBJ2-3 and V is TRBV15; D is ambiguous. V was shortened by 0 bases and J by 6 bases, with 7 bases between the two germline ends. The CDR3 spans 13 residues. Germline V lookup: CDR1 LNHNV, CDR2 YYDKDF (reference sequence). For the CDR3, the DNA is TGTGCCACCAGCAGAGATCAAGGGGATACGCAGTATTTT. This encodes CATSRDQGDTQYF. The entire variable domain, with the rest obtained from reference TRBV15 and TRBJ2-3, is as follows: DAMVIQNPRYQVTQFGKPVTLSCSQTLNHNVMYWYQQKSSQAPKLLFHYYDKDFNNEADTPDNFQSRRPNTSFCFLDIRSPGLGDTAMYLCATSRDQGDTQYFGPGTRLTVL.

This clone was detected a few times. The chain's CDR3 is CATSSEPYEQYF. DNA for the CDR3: TGTGCCACCAGCAGCGAGCCCTACGAGCAGTACTTC. This chain joins TRBV15 and TRBJ2-7; D not certain. Per germline, CDR1 LNHNV and CDR2 YYDKDF (reference sequence). V was shortened by 3 bases and J by 2 bases, with 5 bases between the two germline ends. This CDR3 contains 12 residues.

This clone was detected only a few times. The genes are TRBV15 and TRBJ2-1; D perhaps matches TRBD2 (5 bases). Trimming pared 3 bases from V and 0 bases from J, leaving 6 bases between. This CDR3 has 14 amino acids. CDR1 LNHNV and CDR2 YYDKDF come from the germline V gene (reference sequence). CDR3 sequence: CATSRRASYNEQFF. The CDR3 DNA is TGTGCCACCAGCAGGCGGGCCTCCTACAATGAGCAGTTCTTC.